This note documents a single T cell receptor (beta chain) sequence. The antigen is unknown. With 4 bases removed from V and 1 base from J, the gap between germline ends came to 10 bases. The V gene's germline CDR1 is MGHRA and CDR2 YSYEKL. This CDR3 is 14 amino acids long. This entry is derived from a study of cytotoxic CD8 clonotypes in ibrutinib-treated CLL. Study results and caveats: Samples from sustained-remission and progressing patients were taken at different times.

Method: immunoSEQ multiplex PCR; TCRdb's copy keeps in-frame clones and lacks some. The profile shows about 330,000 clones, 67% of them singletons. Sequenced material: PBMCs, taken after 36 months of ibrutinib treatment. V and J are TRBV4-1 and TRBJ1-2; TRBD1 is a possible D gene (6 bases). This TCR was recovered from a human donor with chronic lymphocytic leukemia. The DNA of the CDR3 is TGCGCCAGCAGCCCCCAGGGGCTTAACTATGGCTACACCTTC. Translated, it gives CASSPQGLNYGYTF.